This T cell receptor (beta chain) derives from a study of low-dose radiotherapy and immunotherapy resistance in tumors. Priming of first-strand cDNA relied on TRAV- and TRBV-specific primers (covering alpha and beta chains). TCRs were put through 20 PCR cycles of amplification with Phusion. A constant-region primer and the V-primer adapter served as the primer pair. TCRdb called the reads again in MiXCR, with one record for every CDR3 protein. The sample records under 20,000 distinct CDR3 sequences, 74% being singletons. It was nivolumab, ipilimumab, aspirin, low-dose cyclophosphamide and low-dose radiotherapy that donors received. In germline, CDR1 is MDHEN, CDR2 SYDVKM. Losses at the gene ends were 3 bases for V and 3 bases for J; bases not matched to a gene: 15. The CDR3 is 18 amino acids.

This TCR derives from a human donor with advanced metastatic prostate, ovarian, gallbladder or colorectal cancer (not recorded which). This table probably holds off-target reads from a library built for another chain. This chain connects TRBV28 to TRBJ2-7; 9 bases align to TRBD1. The CDR3 here is CASSFRTGVSTKGYEQYF. The CDR3 DNA sequence: TGTGCCAGCAGTTTTAGGACAGGGGTATCAACTAAGGGCTACGAGCAGTACTTC. Full variable domain (missing parts from reference TRBV28 and TRBJ2-7): DVKVTQSSRYLVKRTGEKVFLECVQDMDHENMFWYRQDPGLGLRLIYFSYDVKMKEKGDIPEGYSVSREKKERFSLILESASTNQTSMYLCASSFRTGVSTKGYEQYFGPGTRLTVT.